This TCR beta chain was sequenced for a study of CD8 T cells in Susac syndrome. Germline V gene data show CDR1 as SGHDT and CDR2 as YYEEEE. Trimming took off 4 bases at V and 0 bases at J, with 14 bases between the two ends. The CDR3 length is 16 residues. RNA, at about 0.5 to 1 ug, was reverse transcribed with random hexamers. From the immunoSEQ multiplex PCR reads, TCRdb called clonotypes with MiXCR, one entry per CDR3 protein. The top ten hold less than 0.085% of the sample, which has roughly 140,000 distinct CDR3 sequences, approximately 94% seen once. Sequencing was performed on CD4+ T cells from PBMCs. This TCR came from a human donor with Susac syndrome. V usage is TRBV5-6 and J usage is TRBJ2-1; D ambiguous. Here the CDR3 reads CASSPLGTHSYNEQFF. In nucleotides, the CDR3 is TGTGCCAGCAGCCCGCTAGGTACCCACTCCTACAATGAGCAGTTCTTC.